The rows below give T cell receptor beta chains drawn from one sample of a study of control samples from healthy donors and cancer patients. Produced via immunoSEQ multiplex PCR; TCRdb's table is partial and in-frame only. The sample yields 75,000 to 95,000 clones, 90% to 95% seen once. The sample was blood. The receptors derive from a woman aged 25 to 45 in good health. Both conserved end residues are part of each CDR3. The order of the fields is V gene, D gene, clone size, J gene, CDR3 protein, CDR3 DNA. A D gene is named only where the DNA matches it firmly. Part of the rows lack a size; the others show once, few, many or a class for expanded clones.

v_call: TRBV7-8
d_call: -
clone_size: -
j_call: TRBJ1-2
cdr3_aa: CASSFSRENYGYTF
cdr3_nt: TGTGCCAGCAGCTTTTCGAGGGAAAACTATGGCTACACCTTC

v_call: TRBV18
d_call: -
clone_size: -
j_call: TRBJ1-3
cdr3_aa: CASSPQGSGNTIYF
cdr3_nt: TGTGCCAGCTCACCACAGGGCTCTGGAAACACCATATATTTT

v_call: TRBV10-1
d_call: -
clone_size: -
j_call: TRBJ2-3
cdr3_aa: CASSEGGAPTDTQYF
cdr3_nt: TGCGCCAGCAGTGAGGGGGGGGCTCCCACAGATACGCAGTATTTT

v_call: TRBV6-5
d_call: -
clone_size: -
j_call: TRBJ1-4
cdr3_aa: CASSPSRTNEKLFF
cdr3_nt: TGTGCCAGCAGTCCCTCGAGGACTAATGAAAAACTGTTTTTT

v_call: TRBV5-1
d_call: TRBD1
clone_size: -
j_call: TRBJ2-7
cdr3_aa: CASSLGGQGSYEQYF
cdr3_nt: TGCGCCAGCAGCTTGGGCGGACAGGGCTCCTACGAGCAGTACTTC

v_call: TRBV3-1/TRBV3-2
d_call: TRBD1
clone_size: -
j_call: TRBJ1-4
cdr3_aa: CASSQRDRGREKLFF
cdr3_nt: TGTGCCAGCAGCCAACGGGACAGGGGGCGTGAAAAACTGTTTTTT

v_call: TRBV12-3/TRBV12-4
d_call: TRBD1
clone_size: -
j_call: TRBJ1-1
cdr3_aa: CASSGQAVGTF
cdr3_nt: TGTGCCAGCAGTGGACAGGCAGTTGGGACCTTT

v_call: TRBV10-3
d_call: -
clone_size: -
j_call: TRBJ2-7
cdr3_aa: CAISLTGVSQYF
cdr3_nt: TGTGCCATCAGCCTGACAGGAGTGTCGCAGTACTTC

v_call: TRBV3-1/TRBV3-2
d_call: TRBD1
clone_size: -
j_call: TRBJ1-5
cdr3_aa: CASSTDRASYSNQPQHF
cdr3_nt: TGTGCCAGCAGCACAGACAGGGCCTCCTATAGCAATCAGCCCCAGCATTTT

v_call: TRBV7-3
d_call: -
clone_size: -
j_call: TRBJ2-7
cdr3_aa: CASSLGHRTIYEQYF
cdr3_nt: TGTGCCAGCAGCTTAGGCCACCGAACTATATACGAGCAGTACTTC

v_call: TRBV5-1
d_call: -
clone_size: -
j_call: TRBJ1-2
cdr3_aa: CASSLDPAGGYGYTF
cdr3_nt: TGCGCCAGCAGCTTGGACCCGGCCGGGGGCTATGGCTACACCTTC

v_call: TRBV6-5
d_call: TRBD2
clone_size: -
j_call: TRBJ2-1
cdr3_aa: CASSRTSGINEQFF
cdr3_nt: TGTGCCAGCAGCAGGACTAGCGGGATCAATGAGCAGTTCTTC

v_call: TRBV12-2
d_call: -
clone_size: -
j_call: TRBJ2-4
cdr3_aa: CASRLTEGRLAKNIQYF
cdr3_nt: TGTGCAAGTCGCTTAACTGAGGGGAGGTTAGCCAAAAACATTCAGTACTTC

v_call: TRBV5-1
d_call: -
clone_size: -
j_call: TRBJ2-5
cdr3_aa: CASSLTVQETQYF
cdr3_nt: TGCGCCAGCAGCTTGACCGTCCAAGAGACCCAGTACTTC

v_call: TRBV11-2
d_call: -
clone_size: -
j_call: TRBJ2-3
cdr3_aa: CASSTRVGRGDTDTQYF
cdr3_nt: TGTGCCAGCAGCACCCGAGTCGGGCGCGGAGACACAGATACGCAGTATTTT

v_call: TRBV27
d_call: -
clone_size: -
j_call: TRBJ2-6
cdr3_aa: CASSPTGANVLTF
cdr3_nt: TGTGCCAGCAGTCCTACTGGGGCCAACGTCCTGACTTTC

v_call: TRBV7-2
d_call: -
clone_size: -
j_call: TRBJ1-2
cdr3_aa: CASSFSDRKAYGYTF
cdr3_nt: TGTGCCAGCAGCTTTTCCGACAGAAAAGCCTATGGCTACACCTTC

v_call: TRBV7-8
d_call: -
clone_size: -
j_call: TRBJ1-5
cdr3_aa: CASSFWTDQNQPQHF
cdr3_nt: TGTGCCAGCAGCTTTTGGACAGACCAAAATCAGCCCCAGCATTTT

v_call: TRBV2
d_call: TRBD1
clone_size: -
j_call: TRBJ2-1
cdr3_aa: CASSRRGQGATYNEQFF
cdr3_nt: TGTGCCAGCAGTCGGAGGGGGCAGGGGGCAACCTACAATGAGCAGTTCTTC

v_call: TRBV3-1/TRBV3-2
d_call: TRBD2
clone_size: -
j_call: TRBJ2-7
cdr3_aa: CASSFRLAGTSEQYF
cdr3_nt: TGTGCCAGCAGCTTCCGACTAGCGGGAACTAGCGAGCAGTACTTC

v_call: TRBV18
d_call: -
clone_size: few
j_call: TRBJ1-1
cdr3_aa: CASSADIGAGAEAFF
cdr3_nt: TGTGCCAGCTCAGCGGATATTGGTGCGGGGGCTGAAGCTTTCTTT

v_call: TRBV20-1
d_call: -
clone_size: -
j_call: TRBJ2-1
cdr3_aa: CSASRASSYNEQFF
cdr3_nt: TGCAGCGCTAGTAGAGCCAGCTCCTACAATGAGCAGTTCTTC

v_call: TRBV9
d_call: TRBD2
clone_size: -
j_call: TRBJ2-7
cdr3_aa: CASSVGSGNYEQYF
cdr3_nt: TGTGCCAGCAGCGTAGGGAGCGGGAACTACGAGCAGTACTTC

v_call: TRBV5-6
d_call: TRBD1
clone_size: -
j_call: TRBJ1-4
cdr3_aa: CASSLTGVTNEKLFF
cdr3_nt: TGTGCCAGCAGCTTGACAGGGGTCACTAATGAAAAACTGTTTTTT

v_call: TRBV7-9
d_call: -
clone_size: -
j_call: TRBJ1-2
cdr3_aa: CASSLSGEVNYGYTF
cdr3_nt: TGTGCCAGCAGCCTATCAGGGGAGGTTAACTATGGCTACACCTTC

v_call: TRBV7-9
d_call: -
clone_size: -
j_call: TRBJ1-1
cdr3_aa: CASSLGEGPEAFF
cdr3_nt: TGTGCCAGCAGCCTGGGGGAGGGGCCTGAAGCTTTCTTT

v_call: TRBV6-5
d_call: TRBD1
clone_size: -
j_call: TRBJ1-1
cdr3_aa: CASRGQLNTEAFF
cdr3_nt: TGTGCCAGCAGGGGACAGCTGAACACTGAAGCTTTCTTT

v_call: TRBV19
d_call: -
clone_size: -
j_call: TRBJ2-2
cdr3_aa: CASTEGGRYTGELFF
cdr3_nt: TGTGCCAGTACCGAAGGAGGGAGGTACACCGGGGAGCTGTTTTTT

v_call: TRBV11-1
d_call: -
clone_size: -
j_call: TRBJ2-2
cdr3_aa: CASSPAWGGELFF
cdr3_nt: TGTGCCAGCAGCCCCGCTTGGGGCGGGGAGCTGTTTTTT

v_call: TRBV19
d_call: -
clone_size: -
j_call: TRBJ1-2
cdr3_aa: CASSPSGTAQNGYTF
cdr3_nt: TGTGCCAGTAGTCCCTCCGGGACGGCGCAAAATGGCTACACCTTC

v_call: TRBV19
d_call: -
clone_size: -
j_call: TRBJ2-2
cdr3_aa: CASTHRGAQYTGELFF
cdr3_nt: TGTGCCAGTACCCATAGGGGGGCGCAATACACCGGGGAGCTGTTTTTT

v_call: TRBV3-1/TRBV3-2
d_call: -
clone_size: -
j_call: TRBJ2-3
cdr3_aa: CASSGTLPYTDTQYF
cdr3_nt: TGTGCCAGCAGCGGGACTTTGCCTTACACAGATACGCAGTATTTT

v_call: TRBV29-1
d_call: -
clone_size: -
j_call: TRBJ1-2
cdr3_aa: CSVEQDLLIYGYTF
cdr3_nt: TGCAGCGTTGAACAGGACTTGTTGATCTATGGCTACACCTTC

v_call: TRBV6-1
d_call: -
clone_size: -
j_call: TRBJ1-2
cdr3_aa: CASSEAVSGLAYGYTF
cdr3_nt: TGTGCCAGCAGTGAAGCTGTATCAGGGCTCGCCTATGGCTACACCTTC

v_call: TRBV2
d_call: -
clone_size: once
j_call: TRBJ1-1
cdr3_aa: CASSEGDRNTEAFF
cdr3_nt: TGTGCCAGCAGTGAAGGCGACAGGAACACTGAAGCTTTCTTT

v_call: TRBV6-5
d_call: -
clone_size: -
j_call: TRBJ1-2
cdr3_aa: CASTNGDYYGYTF
cdr3_nt: TGTGCCAGCACCAACGGGGATTACTATGGCTACACCTTC

v_call: TRBV30
d_call: TRBD1
clone_size: -
j_call: TRBJ2-1
cdr3_aa: CAWRDHRGAVYNEQFF
cdr3_nt: TGTGCCTGGAGGGACCACAGGGGCGCCGTCTACAATGAGCAGTTCTTC